This T cell receptor (beta chain) was sequenced in a study of PD-1 blockade in classical Hodgkin lymphoma. Using immunoSEQ multiplex PCR, the repertoire was profiled, and TCRdb retains in-frame clones only, with some absent. Among fewer than 40,000 clones, around 88% were seen once, and the ten largest hold 0.22%. Notes on the study in general: Underlying causes for the observed repertoire differences were not defined, possibly disease activity or prior therapy. Before treatment, TCR diversity in newly diagnosed patients was reportedly lower than in healthy donors.

V was trimmed by 2 bases and J by 3 bases, leaving 17 bases between them. This CDR3 contains 17 residues. Germline V gene lookup returns CDR1 MDHEN and CDR2 SYDVKM. Note on this clone: The antigen is not known.

As to time point: newly diagnosed, previously untreated cHL patient sample. Investigators isolated CD4+ T cells from thawed PBMCs through magnetic negative selection. Comparators were PBMCs taken from newly diagnosed, untreated classical Hodgkin lymphoma. The sequencing sample was made of CD4+ T cells from blood. The rearrangement uses TRBV28 and TRBJ1-5; D is possibly TRBD1 (5 bases). The source of this sequence is a human donor with classical Hodgkin lymphoma. The CDR3 is CASSLIRGGAPNQPQHF. The CDR3 DNA is TGTGCCAGCAGTTTAATTCGGGGGGGAGCCCCCAATCAGCCCCAGCATTTT.